This is a list of T cell receptor beta chains from one sample in a study of cytomegalovirus exposure and HLA in healthy donors. Sequencing used immunoSEQ multiplex PCR; TCRdb keeps in-frame clones, though not all of them. The sample carries roughly 150,000 clones, about 80% recorded once. What was sequenced was PBMCs. The receptors here all came from a male donor in good health and CMV-seronegative. Both conserved end residues are part of each CDR3. Fields, in order: V gene, D gene, clone size, J gene, CDR3 protein, CDR3 DNA. The D gene is left open where the match is weak. The size of a clone is reported for some rows only, either as once, few or many, or as a class for expanded clones.

>TRBV7-2|TRBD2|.|TRBJ2-7
CASSSPPGLAPEQYF
TGTGCCAGCAGCTCCCCACCGGGACTAGCGCCCGAGCAGTACTTC
>TRBV9|.|.|TRBJ2-3
CASSGVSSADTQYF
TGTGCCAGCAGCGGGGTCTCTAGCGCAGATACGCAGTATTTT
>TRBV2|TRBD1|.|TRBJ1-5
CASSGAGGEPQHF
TGTGCCAGCAGTGGGGCAGGGGGAGAGCCCCAGCATTTT
>TRBV2|.|.|TRBJ1-2
CASSRTENLNYGYTF
TGTGCCAGCAGCCGGACAGAAAATTTAAACTATGGCTACACCTTC
>TRBV7-9|TRBD2|.|TRBJ2-5
CASSLVSGGNQETQYF
TGTGCCAGCAGCTTAGTTTCGGGGGGGAACCAAGAGACCCAGTACTTC
>TRBV7-2|TRBD2|.|TRBJ2-3
CASSSGLSMGTDTQYF
TGTGCCAGCAGCTCGGGACTATCTATGGGGACAGATACGCAGTATTTT
>TRBV4-1|.|.|TRBJ2-1
CASSRSGVDSNEQFF
TGCGCCAGCAGCCGAAGCGGGGTGGACAGCAATGAGCAGTTCTTC
>TRBV5-1|.|few|TRBJ2-5
CASSLDSLYETQYF
TGCGCCAGCAGCTTGGACAGTCTGTACGAGACCCAGTACTTC
>TRBV9|.|.|TRBJ1-5
CASSVADNSNQPQHF
TGTGCCAGCAGCGTAGCTGACAACAGCAATCAGCCCCAGCATTTT
>TRBV27|.|.|TRBJ1-2
CASSLGGNYGYTF
TGTGCCAGCAGTTTAGGGGGGAACTATGGCTACACCTTC
>TRBV7-9|TRBD2|.|TRBJ2-7
CSSSSGTSGPYEQYF
TGTTCCAGCAGCTCCGGGACTAGCGGACCCTACGAGCAGTACTTC
>TRBV6-5|.|.|TRBJ2-7
CASGLGGGGYEQYF
TGTGCCTCGGGTCTCGGAGGGGGCGGATACGAGCAGTACTTC
>TRBV6-6|.|.|TRBJ1-2
CASSYGQEVPSYGYTF
TGTGCCAGCAGTTACGGGCAGGAGGTGCCAAGCTATGGCTACACCTTC
>TRBV11-3|TRBD1|.|TRBJ1-1
CASSLGGGMNTEAFF
TGTGCCAGCAGCCTAGGGGGCGGCATGAACACTGAAGCTTTCTTT
>TRBV29-1|TRBD1|.|TRBJ2-5
CSVGTGVGETQYF
TGCAGCGTTGGGACAGGCGTTGGGGAGACCCAGTACTTC
>TRBV5-1|.|.|TRBJ2-5
CASSLGRVGRETQYF
TGCGCCAGCAGCTTGGGCAGGGTAGGCCGGGAGACCCAGTACTTC